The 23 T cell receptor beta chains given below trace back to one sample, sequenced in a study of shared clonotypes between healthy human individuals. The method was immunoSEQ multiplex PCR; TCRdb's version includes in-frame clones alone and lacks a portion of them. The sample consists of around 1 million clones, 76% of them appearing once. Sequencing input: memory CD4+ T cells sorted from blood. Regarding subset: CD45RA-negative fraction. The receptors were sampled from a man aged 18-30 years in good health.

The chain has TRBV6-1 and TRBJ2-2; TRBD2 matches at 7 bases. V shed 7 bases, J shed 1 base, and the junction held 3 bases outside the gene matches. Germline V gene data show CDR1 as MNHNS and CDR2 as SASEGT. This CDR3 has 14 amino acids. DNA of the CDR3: TGTGCCAGCAAAGCGGGACTGAACACCGGGGAGCTGTTTTTT. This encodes CASKAGLNTGELFF.

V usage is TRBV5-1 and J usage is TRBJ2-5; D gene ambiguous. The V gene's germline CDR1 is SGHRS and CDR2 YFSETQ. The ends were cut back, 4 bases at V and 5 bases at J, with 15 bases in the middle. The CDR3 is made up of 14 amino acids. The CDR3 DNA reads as TGCGCCAGCAGCCCACGCTGGGAACGGGAGACCCAGTACTTC. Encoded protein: CASSPRWERETQYF.

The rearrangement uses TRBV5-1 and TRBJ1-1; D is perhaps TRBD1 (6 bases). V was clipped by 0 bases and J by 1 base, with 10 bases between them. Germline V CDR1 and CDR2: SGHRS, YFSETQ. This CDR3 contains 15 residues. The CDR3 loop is CASSLERRGNTEAFF. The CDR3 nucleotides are TGCGCCAGCAGCTTGGAGCGCAGGGGGAACACTGAAGCTTTCTTT.

The CDR3 DNA is TGTGCCTCTAACTATGGCTACACCTTC. Encoded protein: CASNYGYTF. The chain carries TRBV11-2 and TRBJ1-2, with D unresolved. The CDR3 is 9 amino acids. In germline, CDR1 is SGHAT, CDR2 FQNNGV. The V end lost 11 bases, the J end lost 0 bases, and 1 base lay between the germline ends. The full variable domain, its missing parts supplied by reference TRBV11-2 and TRBJ1-2, is EAGVAQSPRYKIIEKRQSVAFWCNPISGHATLYWYQQILGQGPKLLIQFQNNGVVDDSQLPKDRFSAERLKGVDSTLKIQPAKLEDSAVYLCASNYGYTFGSGTRLTVV.

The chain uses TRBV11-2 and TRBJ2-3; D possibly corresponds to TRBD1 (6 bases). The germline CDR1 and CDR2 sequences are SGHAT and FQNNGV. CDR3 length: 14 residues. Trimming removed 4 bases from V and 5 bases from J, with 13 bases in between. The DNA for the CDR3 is TGTGCCAGCAGCTCAGGACAGCCTCGAGATACGCAGTATTTT. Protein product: CASSSGQPRDTQYF.

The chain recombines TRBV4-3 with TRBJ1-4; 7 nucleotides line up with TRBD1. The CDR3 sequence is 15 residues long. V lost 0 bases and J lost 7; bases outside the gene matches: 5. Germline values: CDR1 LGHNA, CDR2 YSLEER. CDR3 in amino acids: CASSQEGTEFEKLFF. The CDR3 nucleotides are TGCGCCAGCAGCCAAGAGGGGACAGAATTTGAAAAACTGTTTTTT.

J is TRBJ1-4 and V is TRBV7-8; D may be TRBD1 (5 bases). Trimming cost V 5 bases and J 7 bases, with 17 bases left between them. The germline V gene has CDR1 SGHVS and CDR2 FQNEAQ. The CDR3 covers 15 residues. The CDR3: CASSPRDLTGEKLFF. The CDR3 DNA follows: TGTGCCAGCAGCCCCCGGGACTTAACGGGTGAAAAACTGTTTTTT.

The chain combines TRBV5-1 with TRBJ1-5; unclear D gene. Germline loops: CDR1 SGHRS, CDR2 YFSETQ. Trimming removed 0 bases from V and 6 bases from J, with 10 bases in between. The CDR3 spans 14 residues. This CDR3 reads CASSLGVSGQPQHF. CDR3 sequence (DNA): TGCGCCAGCAGCTTGGGGGTGTCCGGTCAGCCCCAGCATTTT.

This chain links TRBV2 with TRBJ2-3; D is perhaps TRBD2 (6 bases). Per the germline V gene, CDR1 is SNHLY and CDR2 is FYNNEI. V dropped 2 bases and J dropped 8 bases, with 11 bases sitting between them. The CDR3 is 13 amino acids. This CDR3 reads CASSENWGGTQYF. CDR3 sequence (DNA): TGTGCCAGCAGTGAAAATTGGGGAGGTACGCAGTATTTT.

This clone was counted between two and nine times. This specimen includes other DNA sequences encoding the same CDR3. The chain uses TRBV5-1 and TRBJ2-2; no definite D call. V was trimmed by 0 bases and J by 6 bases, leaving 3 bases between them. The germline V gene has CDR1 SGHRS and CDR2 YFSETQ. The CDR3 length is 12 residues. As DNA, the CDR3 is TGCGCCAGCAGCTTGGGGGCCGGGGAGCTGTTTTTT. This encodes CASSLGAGELFF.

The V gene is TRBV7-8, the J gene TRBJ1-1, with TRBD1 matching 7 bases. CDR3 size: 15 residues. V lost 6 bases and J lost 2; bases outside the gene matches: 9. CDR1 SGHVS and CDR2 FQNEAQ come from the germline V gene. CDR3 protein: CASRYTGTANTEAFF. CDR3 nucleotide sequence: TGTGCCAGCAGATATACCGGGACAGCCAACACTGAAGCTTTCTTT.

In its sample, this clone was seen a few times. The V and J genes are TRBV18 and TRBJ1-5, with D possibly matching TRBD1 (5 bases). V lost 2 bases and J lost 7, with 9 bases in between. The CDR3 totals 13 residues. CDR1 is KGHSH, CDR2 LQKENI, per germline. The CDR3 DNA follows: TGTGCCAGCTCACCAGGGGGAGGCCAGCCCCAGCATTTT. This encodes CASSPGGGQPQHF.

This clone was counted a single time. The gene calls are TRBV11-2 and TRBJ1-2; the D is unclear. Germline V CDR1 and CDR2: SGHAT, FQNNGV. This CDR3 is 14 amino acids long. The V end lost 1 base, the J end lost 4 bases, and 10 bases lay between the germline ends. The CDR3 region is CASSLAGRPYGYTF. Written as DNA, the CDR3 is TGTGCCAGCAGCTTAGCGGGCAGACCCTATGGCTACACCTTC.

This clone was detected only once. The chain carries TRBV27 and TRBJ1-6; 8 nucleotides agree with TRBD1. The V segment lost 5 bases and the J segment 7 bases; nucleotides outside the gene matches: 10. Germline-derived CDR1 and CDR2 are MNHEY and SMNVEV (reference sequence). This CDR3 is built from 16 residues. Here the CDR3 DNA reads TGTGCCAGCAGTCCCGGGACAGGAGGGAGAAATTCACCCCTCCACTTT. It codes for CASSPGTGGRNSPLHF.

The CDR3: CASSERYYEQYF. CDR3 in DNA: TGTGCCAGCAGTGAGAGGTACTACGAGCAGTACTTC. V is TRBV2 and J is TRBJ2-7, with D unclear. CDR1 is SNHLY and CDR2 is FYNNEI in the germline V gene. The CDR3 spans 12 residues. V was trimmed by 3 bases and J by 3 bases, leaving 6 bases between them.

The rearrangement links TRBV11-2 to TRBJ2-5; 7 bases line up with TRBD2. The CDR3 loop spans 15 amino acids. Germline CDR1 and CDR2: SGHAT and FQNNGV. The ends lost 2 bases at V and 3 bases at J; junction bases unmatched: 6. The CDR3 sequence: CASSLSGRREETQYF. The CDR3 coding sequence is TGTGCCAGCAGCTTATCCGGGAGGAGGGAAGAGACCCAGTACTTC.

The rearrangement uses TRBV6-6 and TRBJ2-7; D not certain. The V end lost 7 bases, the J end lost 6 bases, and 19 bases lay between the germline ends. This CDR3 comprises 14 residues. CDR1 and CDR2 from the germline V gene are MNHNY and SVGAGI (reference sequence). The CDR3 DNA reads TGTGCCAGCACACCAGACCGAGCCTCGGTCGAGCAGTACTTC. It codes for CASTPDRASVEQYF.

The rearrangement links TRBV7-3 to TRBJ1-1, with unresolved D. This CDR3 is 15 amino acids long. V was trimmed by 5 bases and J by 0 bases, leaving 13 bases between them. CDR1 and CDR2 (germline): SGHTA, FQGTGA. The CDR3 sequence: CASSRYGRVNTEAFF. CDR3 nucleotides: TGTGCCAGCAGCCGATACGGGCGGGTGAACACTGAAGCTTTCTTT.

The CDR3 is CASSFGARAALTDTQYF. CDR3 nucleotide sequence: TGCGCCAGCAGTTTTGGGGCACGGGCCGCCCTCACAGATACGCAGTATTTT. The V gene is TRBV5-1, the J gene TRBJ2-3; a weak D match, TRBD1 (5 bases). CDR1 is SGHRS, CDR2 YFSETQ, per germline. The CDR3 sequence is 17 residues long. Deletions cut 5 bases from V and 2 bases from J, with 21 bases between.

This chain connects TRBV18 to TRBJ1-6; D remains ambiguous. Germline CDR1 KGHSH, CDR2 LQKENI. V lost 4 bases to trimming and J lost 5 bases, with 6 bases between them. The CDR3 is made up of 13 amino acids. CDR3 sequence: CASSLDHNSPLHF. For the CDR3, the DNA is TGTGCCAGCTCACTGGACCATAATTCACCCCTCCACTTT.

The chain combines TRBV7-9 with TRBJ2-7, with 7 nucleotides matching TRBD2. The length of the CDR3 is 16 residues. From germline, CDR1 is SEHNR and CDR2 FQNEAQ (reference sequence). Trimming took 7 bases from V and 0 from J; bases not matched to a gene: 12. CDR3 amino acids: CASIPMGTMSSYEQYF. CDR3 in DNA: TGTGCCAGCATCCCAATGGGGACTATGAGCTCCTACGAGCAGTACTTC.

CDR3 protein: CASSPSRGTGMNTEAFF. As DNA, the CDR3 is TGTGCCAGCAGCCCTTCCCGCGGGACAGGGATGAACACTGAAGCTTTCTTT. V and J are TRBV9 and TRBJ1-1; 9 nucleotides align to TRBD1. The CDR3 sequence is 17 residues long. CDR1 is SGDLS, CDR2 YYNGEE, per germline. V gave up 4 bases and J gave up 0 bases; unmatched junction bases: 10.

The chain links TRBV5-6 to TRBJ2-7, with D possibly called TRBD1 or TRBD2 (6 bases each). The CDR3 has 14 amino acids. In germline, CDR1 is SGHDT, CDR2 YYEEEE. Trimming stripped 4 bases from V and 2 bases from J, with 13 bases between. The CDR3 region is CASSNSGGPYEQYF. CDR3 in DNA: TGTGCCAGCAGCAATTCTGGGGGGCCCTACGAGCAGTACTTC.